The entry that follows covers one T cell receptor beta chain sequence. Trimming cost V 2 bases and J 3 bases, with 11 bases left between them. Per the germline V gene, CDR1 is KGHSH and CDR2 is LQKENI. The CDR3 sequence is 14 residues long. With random hexamers, reverse transcription was performed on about 0.45 to 1 ug of RNA. TCRdb reprocessed the immunoSEQ multiplex PCR reads via MiXCR and lists one record per CDR3 protein. In the table there are 150,000 to 200,000 distinct CDR3 sequences, 94% of which are singletons. Peripheral blood CD8+ and CD4+ T cells were profiled by TCR beta sequencing. Negative isolation yielded CD8+ and CD4+ T cells; FACS enriched TEMRA cells. This record comes from a study of CD8 T cells in Susac syndrome.

The V gene is TRBV18, the J gene TRBJ2-7, with a possible D match to TRBD2 (5 bases). The sequenced sample consisted of CD4+ T cells from PBMCs. The origin of this receptor is a human donor with multiple sclerosis. The CDR3 protein is CASSPSGLDYEQYF. The CDR3 DNA is TGTGCCAGCTCACCATCAGGACTCGACTACGAGCAGTACTTC.